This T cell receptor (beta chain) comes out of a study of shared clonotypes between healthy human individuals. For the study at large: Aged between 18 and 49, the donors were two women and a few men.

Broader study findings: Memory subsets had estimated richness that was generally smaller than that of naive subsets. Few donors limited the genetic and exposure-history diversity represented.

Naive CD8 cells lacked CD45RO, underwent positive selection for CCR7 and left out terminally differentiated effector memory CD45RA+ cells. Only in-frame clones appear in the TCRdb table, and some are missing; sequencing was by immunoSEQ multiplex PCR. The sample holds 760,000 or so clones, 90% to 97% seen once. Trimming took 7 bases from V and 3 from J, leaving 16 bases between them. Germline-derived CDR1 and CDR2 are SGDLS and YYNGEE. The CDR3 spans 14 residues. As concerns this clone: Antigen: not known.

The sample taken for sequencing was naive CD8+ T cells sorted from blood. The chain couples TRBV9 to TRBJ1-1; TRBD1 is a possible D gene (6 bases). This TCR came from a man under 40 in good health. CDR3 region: CASSPRGAYTEAFF. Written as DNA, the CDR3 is TGTGCCAGCTCTCCGAGGGGGGCTTACACTGAAGCTTTCTTT.